Many counts were recorded for the clone carrying this T cell receptor (beta chain). Its antigen is currently unknown. These data belong to a study of identical twins' blood T cells. Findings and limits, study-wide: Shared CDR3 clonotype counts tracked mainly the product of cloneset sizes. Twin similarity might stem from environmental factors, not only genetics.

TCRdb passed the 5' RACE reads through MiXCR, listing each CDR3 protein once. The table lists fewer than 450,000 distinct CDR3 sequences, around 30% of them singletons. Germline V gene data show CDR1 as LNHDA and CDR2 as SQIVND (reference sequence). V dropped 10 bases and J dropped 2; count of bases not matched to a gene: 10. The CDR3 is 14 residues long. The clonotype comes from a woman aged 18-49 years in good health. What was sequenced was PBMCs. This chain joins TRBV19 and TRBJ1-2; 7 nucleotides align to TRBD1. CDR3 sequence (DNA): TGTGCCACCAAGACAGGGTTTGGGAACTATGGCTACACCTTC. This sequence encodes CATKTGFGNYGYTF.